The entry below gives a single T cell receptor (beta chain) sequence along with its context. Its cognate antigen is unknown. This CDR3 region has 12 residues. Trimming pared 2 bases from V and 10 bases from J, leaving 11 bases between. The germline CDR1 and CDR2 sequences are KGHSH and LQKENI. The data originate from a study of OX40 agonist ivuxolimab in advanced cancers. Overall study: The treatment was a fully human IgG2 OX40 agonist, ivuxolimab. Patients received intravenous ivuxolimab every 2 weeks at 0.01 to 10 mg/kg. Patients achieving partial responses numbered three: one hepatocellular carcinoma case and two cutaneous melanoma cases. Broader study findings: CD4+ T cells averaged fewer expanded clones than CD8+ T cells.

Clones were read by immunoSEQ multiplex PCR, and TCRdb kept only the in-frame ones, dropping some. Here the sample spans about 15,000 clones, more than 75% being singletons. The chain is built from TRBV18 and TRBJ1-2; D is perhaps TRBD1 (5 bases). The sequenced sample was CD4+ or CD8+ T cells sorted from blood, obtained in a trial of the OX40 agonist ivuxolimab. The sequence was obtained from an adult with an advanced solid tumor such as melanoma, head and neck, liver or kidney cancer. CDR3 protein: CASSPGGTLYTF. DNA for the CDR3: TGTGCCAGCTCACCAGGGGGAACCCTCTACACCTTC.